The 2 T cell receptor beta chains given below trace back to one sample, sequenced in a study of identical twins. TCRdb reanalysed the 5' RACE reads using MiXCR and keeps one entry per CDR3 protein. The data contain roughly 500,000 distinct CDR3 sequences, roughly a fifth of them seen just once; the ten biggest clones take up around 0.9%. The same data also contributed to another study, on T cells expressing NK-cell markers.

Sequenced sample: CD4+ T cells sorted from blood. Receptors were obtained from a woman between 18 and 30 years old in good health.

The CDR3 here is CASRPTPGLAGARSTDTQYF. Here the CDR3 DNA reads TGTGCCAGCAGGCCGACTCCGGGACTAGCGGGCGCCCGTAGCACAGATACGCAGTATTTT. The chain carries TRBV12-3 or TRBV12-4 and TRBJ2-3; 12 positions match TRBD2. The CDR3 length is 20 residues. The V segment lost 6 bases and the J segment 0 bases; nucleotides outside the gene matches: 16.

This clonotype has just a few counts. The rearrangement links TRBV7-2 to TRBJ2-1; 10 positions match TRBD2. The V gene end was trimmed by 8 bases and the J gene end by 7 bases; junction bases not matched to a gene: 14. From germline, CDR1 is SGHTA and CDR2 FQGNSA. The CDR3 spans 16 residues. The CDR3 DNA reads TGTGCCAGCTGGGGCCTAGCGGGAGTAAATAGGAATGAGCAGTTCTTC. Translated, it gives CASWGLAGVNRNEQFF.